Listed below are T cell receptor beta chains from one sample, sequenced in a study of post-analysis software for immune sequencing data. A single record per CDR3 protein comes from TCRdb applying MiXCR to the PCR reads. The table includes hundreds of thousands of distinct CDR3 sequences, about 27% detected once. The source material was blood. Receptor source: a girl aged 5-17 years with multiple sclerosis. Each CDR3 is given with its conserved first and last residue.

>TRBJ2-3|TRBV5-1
CASSSPGQAARAQYF
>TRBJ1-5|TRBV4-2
CASSQARRLYQPQHF
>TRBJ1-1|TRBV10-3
CAISPGQGANTEAFF
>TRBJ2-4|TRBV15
CATSSGVQGTKNIQYF
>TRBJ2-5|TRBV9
CASSPRLAWTQYF
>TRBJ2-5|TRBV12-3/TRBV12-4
CASRERDSQETQYF
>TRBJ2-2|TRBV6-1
CASSRDFWAGELFF
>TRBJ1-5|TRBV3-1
CASSQDWGSNQPQHF
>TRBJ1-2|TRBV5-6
CASSSRSGKGYTF
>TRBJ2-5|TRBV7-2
CASSPRTVVETQYF
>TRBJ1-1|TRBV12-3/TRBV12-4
CASSLESDRDEAFF
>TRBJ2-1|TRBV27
CASSAFKRLSSYNEQFF
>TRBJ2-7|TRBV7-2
CASSFGGPYEQYF
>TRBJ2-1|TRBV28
CASLPGLASHEQFF
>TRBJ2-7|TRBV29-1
CSVSSAGVSHEQYF
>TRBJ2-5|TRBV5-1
CASSLWGDLQETQYF
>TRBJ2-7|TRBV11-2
CASSLAAAYEQYF
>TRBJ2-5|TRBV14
CASSQHLDRGETQYF
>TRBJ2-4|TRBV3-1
CASSQDRELQQYF
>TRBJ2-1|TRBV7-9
CASSFRDSNNEQFF
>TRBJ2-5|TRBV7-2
CASSSGGLALETRYF
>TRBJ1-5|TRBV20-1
CSARGQGRNQPQHF
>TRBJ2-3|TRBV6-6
CAGSPPRSGRTDTQYF
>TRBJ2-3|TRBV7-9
CASSFSPAVTDTQYF
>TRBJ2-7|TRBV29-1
CSVEIADSGLYEQYF
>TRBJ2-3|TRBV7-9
CASSLLAGGVAGTQYF
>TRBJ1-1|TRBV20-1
CSARDRMEAFF
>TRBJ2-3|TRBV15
CATSRDKAADTQYF
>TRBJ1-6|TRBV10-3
CAISEVGQGNSPLHF
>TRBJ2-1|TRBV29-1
CSETSGLNEQFF
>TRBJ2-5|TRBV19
CASSIPGLTAPETQYF
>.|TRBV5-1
CASSLVFGLAETQYF
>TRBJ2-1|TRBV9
CASTPQIKGGNEQFF
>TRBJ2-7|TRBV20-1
CSARGATSYYEQYF
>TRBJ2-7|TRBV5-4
CASSLLPGQGLNEQYF
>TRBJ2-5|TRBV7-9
CASSPAGQGGLQETQYF
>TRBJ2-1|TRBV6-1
CASSDRDSVNEQFF
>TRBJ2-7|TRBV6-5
CAPTPAGPTYEQYF
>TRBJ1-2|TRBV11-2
CASSPGQGFGGYTF
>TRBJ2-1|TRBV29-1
CSVDSGGPMDEQFF
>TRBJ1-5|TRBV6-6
CASRGPGQGMFDQPQHF
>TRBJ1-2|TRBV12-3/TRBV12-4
CASSLIQTDPSGYTF
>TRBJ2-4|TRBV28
CASSSDRVTDEQYF
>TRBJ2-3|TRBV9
CASSVDSGGGLNTDTQYF
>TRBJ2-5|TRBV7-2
CASSGRFSKTQYF
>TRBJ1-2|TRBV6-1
CASQGPEETGAANYGYTF
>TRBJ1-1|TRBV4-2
CASSQDWGGYTEAFF
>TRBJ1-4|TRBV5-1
CASSLERQVGEKLFF
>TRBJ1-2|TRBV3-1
CASSQDMGNYGYTF
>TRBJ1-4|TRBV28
CASRPTGGRESNEKLFF
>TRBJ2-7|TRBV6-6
CASSYGAGVYEQYF
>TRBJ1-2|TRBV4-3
CASSQGRTQGGYTF